These T cell receptor beta chains were read from a single sample in a study of response to subunit inactivated influenza vaccine. TCRdb re-derived calls from the RT-PCR reads in MiXCR, one entry per CDR3 protein. Altogether 500,000 to 550,000 distinct CDR3 sequences are present, 7.5% to 8.5% being singletons, with the ten largest covering 13%. Source: PBMCs from blood, taken around 25 months after vaccination. The receptors were gathered from a man between 50 and 75 years old who received an inactivated influenza vaccine. CDR3s include the opening cysteine and the closing phenylalanine or tryptophan. D genes are given only for firm matches. Size is omitted from some rows. Given values are once, few, many or a class for expanded clones.

>TRBV7-2|NA|15|NA|TRBJ1-5
CASSLSAGTGWPQHF
TGTGCCAGCAGCTTGTCAGCGGGCACGGGGTGGCCCCAGCATTTT
>TRBV10-3|NA|15|NA|TRBJ2-5
CAISESVRQQETQYF
TGTGCCATCAGTGAGTCGGTTCGACAGCAAGAGACCCAGTACTTC
>TRBV29-1|NA|12|NA|TRBJ2-2
CSVAGNTGELFF
TGCAGCGTTGCGGGAAACACCGGGGAGCTGTTTTTT
>TRBV7-8|NA|17|NA|TRBJ2-7
CASSLGALAESSYEQYF
TGTGCCAGCAGCTTAGGGGCCTTAGCGGAAAGCTCCTACGAGCAGTACTTC
>TRBV6-5|NA|15|few|TRBJ2-6
CASSYRRAGANVLTF
TGTGCCAGCAGTTACCGGCGGGCCGGGGCCAACGTCCTGACTTTC
>TRBV20-1|NA|15|NA|TRBJ2-7
CSATPPRGALNEQYF
TGCAGTGCTACTCCCCCTCGGGGGGCGCTTAACGAGCAGTACTTC
>TRBV20-1|TRBD2|15|NA|TRBJ2-1
CSAKKPGLVIFEQFF
TGCAGTGCTAAAAAACCGGGACTAGTAATTTTTGAGCAGTTCTTC
>TRBV12-3/TRBV12-4|TRBD1|15|NA|TRBJ1-1
CASSQGVGGRTEAFF
TGTGCCAGCAGCCAGGGGGTGGGAGGGAGGACTGAAGCTTTCTTT
>TRBV20-1|NA|14|few|TRBJ1-4
CSARDSHRPEKLFF
TGCAGTGCTAGGGATAGTCACCGTCCAGAGAAACTGTTTTTT
>TRBV7-9|NA|16|many|TRBJ1-4
CASSLIDRTTNEKLFF
TGTGCCAGCAGCTTAATAGACAGGACAACTAATGAAAAACTGTTTTTT
>TRBV28|TRBD1|13|few|TRBJ1-2
CASRVGQGDGYTF
TGTGCCAGCAGAGTCGGACAGGGGGATGGCTACACCTTC
>TRBV10-3|NA|14|few|TRBJ2-3
CATAHRDSTDTQYF
TGTGCCACAGCCCACCGGGACAGCACAGATACGCAGTATTTT
>TRBV20-1|TRBD1|14|many|TRBJ1-2
CSARVQGSYYGYTF
TGCAGTGCTAGGGTACAGGGGTCCTACTATGGCTACACCTTC
>TRBV7-2|NA|15|NA|TRBJ1-2
CASSLTPGEIYGYTF
TGTGCCAGCAGCTTAACACCAGGCGAAATCTATGGCTACACCTTC
>TRBV5-1|NA|15|many|TRBJ2-1
CASSSTPTGIGEQFF
TGCGCCAGCAGCTCGACTCCAACAGGGATTGGCGAGCAGTTCTTC
>TRBV19|TRBD1|15|few|TRBJ1-1
CASDNRGLMNTEAFF
TGTGCCAGTGACAACAGGGGCCTCATGAACACTGAAGCTTTCTTT
>TRBV11-2|TRBD2|15|many|TRBJ2-1
CASSWTSGGYNEQFF
TGTGCCAGCAGCTGGACTAGCGGGGGCTACAATGAGCAGTTCTTC
>TRBV20-1|NA|15|many|TRBJ2-5
CSAPPATKTQETQYF
TGCAGTGCGCCCCCTGCGACTAAAACCCAAGAGACCCAGTACTTC
>TRBV20-1|NA|14|many|TRBJ2-2
CSARERKNTGELFF
TGCAGTGCTAGAGAAAGAAAGAACACCGGGGAGCTGTTTTTT
>TRBV5-1|NA|14|NA|TRBJ1-2
CASSLGQPPYGYTF
TGCGCCAGCAGCTTGGGACAACCGCCCTATGGCTACACCTTC
>TRBV7-9|NA|15|many|TRBJ2-5
CASSLVFSGYGTQYF
TGTGCCAGCAGCTTAGTCTTCTCGGGATACGGGACCCAGTACTTC
>TRBV4-2|TRBD2|14|few|TRBJ2-1
CASSPTSGVNEQFF
TGTGCCAGCAGCCCTACTAGCGGAGTCAATGAGCAGTTCTTC
>TRBV6-5|NA|11|many|TRBJ2-7
CASSFSHEQYF
TGTGCCAGCAGTTTCAGTCACGAGCAGTACTTC
>TRBV6-2/TRBV6-3|TRBD1|16|few|TRBJ1-5
CASSFNTGVSNQPQHF
TGTGCCAGCAGTTTTAACACAGGGGTTAGCAATCAGCCCCAGCATTTT
>TRBV20-1|TRBD1|13|few|TRBJ1-4
CSAARGVDEKLFF
TGCAGTGCTGCCAGGGGGGTTGATGAAAAACTGTTTTTT
>TRBV5-1|NA|14|few|TRBJ2-3
CASSRFGGTDTQYF
TGCGCCAGCAGCCGGTTCGGCGGCACAGATACGCAGTATTTT